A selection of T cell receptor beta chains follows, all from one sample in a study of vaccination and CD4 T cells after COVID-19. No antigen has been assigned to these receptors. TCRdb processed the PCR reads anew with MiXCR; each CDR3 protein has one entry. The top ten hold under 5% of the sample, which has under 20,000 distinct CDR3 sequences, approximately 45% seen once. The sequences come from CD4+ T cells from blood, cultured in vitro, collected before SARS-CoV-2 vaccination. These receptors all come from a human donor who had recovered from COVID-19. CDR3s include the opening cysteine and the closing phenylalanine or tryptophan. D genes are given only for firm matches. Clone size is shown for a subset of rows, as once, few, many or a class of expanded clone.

cdr3_aa: CASSSSGELFF
cdr3_nt: TGTGCCAGCAGCTCGAGCGGGGAGCTGTTTTTT
v_call: TRBV11-3
d_call: -
j_call: TRBJ2-2
clone_size: -

cdr3_aa: CASRRTGYGYTF
cdr3_nt: TGTGCCAGTCGCCGGACAGGGTATGGCTACACCTTC
v_call: TRBV19
d_call: TRBD1
j_call: TRBJ1-2
clone_size: few

cdr3_aa: CASSDSGGRNEQFF
cdr3_nt: TGTGCCAGCAGTGACTCAGGGGGACGCAATGAGCAGTTCTTC
v_call: TRBV6-4
d_call: -
j_call: TRBJ2-1
clone_size: -

cdr3_aa: CASSLVGDPAFYEQYF
cdr3_nt: TGTGCCAGCAGCTTAGTGGGGGACCCCGCCTTCTACGAGCAGTACTTC
v_call: TRBV7-9
d_call: -
j_call: TRBJ2-7
clone_size: -

cdr3_aa: CASSPPGPLPNEQYF
cdr3_nt: TGTGCCAGCAGCCCCCCGGGGCCCCTCCCCAACGAGCAGTACTTC
v_call: TRBV7-9
d_call: -
j_call: TRBJ2-7
clone_size: -

cdr3_aa: CASSRVLAGAQLEQYF
cdr3_nt: TGTGCCAGCAGCCGAGTCCTAGCGGGAGCTCAGCTCGAGCAGTACTTC
v_call: TRBV3-1
d_call: TRBD2
j_call: TRBJ2-7
clone_size: -

cdr3_aa: CASSLVGTANSPLHF
cdr3_nt: TGTGCCAGCAGCTTAGTCGGGACAGCCAATTCACCCCTCCACTTT
v_call: TRBV7-2
d_call: TRBD1
j_call: TRBJ1-6
clone_size: few

cdr3_aa: CASSELDTTYEQYF
cdr3_nt: TGTGCCAGTAGTGAGCTCGACACAACCTACGAGCAGTACTTC
v_call: TRBV19
d_call: -
j_call: TRBJ2-7
clone_size: -

cdr3_aa: CSATGQGNMNTEAFF
cdr3_nt: TGCAGTGCTACGGGACAGGGGAATATGAACACTGAAGCTTTCTTT
v_call: TRBV20-1
d_call: TRBD1
j_call: TRBJ1-1
clone_size: -

cdr3_aa: CAALRGQGAGNTIYF
cdr3_nt: TGTGCCGCGCTCCGAGGACAGGGAGCTGGAAACACCATATATTTT
v_call: TRBV6-1
d_call: TRBD1
j_call: TRBJ1-3
clone_size: -

cdr3_aa: CASSISKGRVVETQYF
cdr3_nt: TGTGCCAGTAGTATAAGCAAAGGCAGGGTTGTGGAGACCCAGTACTTC
v_call: TRBV19
d_call: -
j_call: TRBJ2-5
clone_size: few

cdr3_aa: CASSHYGTAGYTF
cdr3_nt: TGCGCCAGCAGCCACTACGGGACAGCCGGCTACACCTTC
v_call: TRBV4-3
d_call: TRBD1
j_call: TRBJ1-2
clone_size: -

cdr3_aa: CASRQYLNTGELFF
cdr3_nt: TGTGCCAGCAGACAGTACTTGAACACCGGGGAGCTGTTTTTT
v_call: TRBV19
d_call: -
j_call: TRBJ2-2
clone_size: -

cdr3_aa: CASSLGASGRGEQYF
cdr3_nt: TGTGCCAGCAGTTTAGGGGCTAGCGGGAGGGGCGAGCAGTACTTC
v_call: TRBV28
d_call: TRBD2
j_call: TRBJ2-7
clone_size: -

cdr3_aa: CASSLGPGSNSPLHF
cdr3_nt: TGTGCCAGCAGCTTAGGACCGGGCTCCAATTCACCCCTCCACTTT
v_call: TRBV7-2
d_call: -
j_call: TRBJ1-6
clone_size: few

cdr3_aa: CASSSGQGARGYTF
cdr3_nt: TGTGCCAGCAGTTCCGGACAGGGGGCACGTGGCTACACCTTC
v_call: TRBV6-2/TRBV6-3
d_call: TRBD1
j_call: TRBJ1-2
clone_size: few

cdr3_aa: CASSPRGYNEQYF
cdr3_nt: TGTGCCAGTAGTCCCCGAGGGTACAACGAGCAGTACTTC
v_call: TRBV19
d_call: -
j_call: TRBJ2-7
clone_size: -

cdr3_aa: CASSEGGAGNQPQHF
cdr3_nt: TGTGCCAGCAGTGAAGGGGGGGCTGGCAATCAGCCCCAGCATTTT
v_call: TRBV6-1
d_call: -
j_call: TRBJ1-5
clone_size: -

cdr3_aa: CASSILGGSRPQHF
cdr3_nt: TGTGCCAGTAGTATCCTCGGGGGAAGTCGGCCCCAGCATTTT
v_call: TRBV19
d_call: -
j_call: TRBJ1-5
clone_size: -

cdr3_aa: CATEQGQQGDGGYTF
cdr3_nt: TGTGCCACCGAACAGGGACAACAAGGGGATGGTGGCTACACCTTC
v_call: TRBV19
d_call: -
j_call: TRBJ1-2
clone_size: few

cdr3_aa: CASSARGYGNTIYF
cdr3_nt: TGTGCCAGCAGTGCTCGAGGCTATGGAAACACCATATATTTT
v_call: TRBV7-9
d_call: -
j_call: TRBJ1-3
clone_size: -

cdr3_aa: CASSYSMMNTEAFF
cdr3_nt: TGTGCCAGCAGTTACTCGATGATGAACACTGAAGCTTTCTTT
v_call: TRBV6-5
d_call: -
j_call: TRBJ1-1
clone_size: -

cdr3_aa: CATSREKRIRTDINYGYTF
cdr3_nt: TGTGCCACCAGCAGAGAGAAGCGAATCCGGACAGATATTAACTATGGCTACACCTTC
v_call: TRBV15
d_call: -
j_call: TRBJ1-2
clone_size: -

cdr3_aa: CASSLGRGSSDTQYF
cdr3_nt: TGTGCCAGCAGCTTAGGTCGCGGGAGCTCAGATACGCAGTATTTT
v_call: TRBV7-2
d_call: TRBD2
j_call: TRBJ2-3
clone_size: -

cdr3_aa: CASSLDRAAQHF
cdr3_nt: TGTGCCAGCAGTTTAGACAGGGCGGCCCAGCATTTT
v_call: TRBV6-5
d_call: TRBD1
j_call: TRBJ1-5
clone_size: few

cdr3_aa: CATHSTPGVWGYTF
cdr3_nt: TGTGCCACGCACTCAACCCCAGGGGTATGGGGCTACACCTTC
v_call: TRBV2
d_call: -
j_call: TRBJ1-2
clone_size: -

cdr3_aa: CASSSISGREHETQYF
cdr3_nt: TGTGCCAGCAGTTCGATTAGCGGGAGAGAGCATGAGACCCAGTACTTC
v_call: TRBV6-5
d_call: TRBD2
j_call: TRBJ2-5
clone_size: -

cdr3_aa: CASSLYLRPRGVKDEQFF
cdr3_nt: TGTGCCAGCAGCTTATACCTCCGTCCGCGGGGGGTTAAGGATGAGCAGTTCTTC
v_call: TRBV7-2
d_call: TRBD2
j_call: TRBJ2-1
clone_size: -

cdr3_aa: CANDPRDYTF
cdr3_nt: TGTGCCAACGACCCCCGGGACTACACCTTC
v_call: TRBV2
d_call: -
j_call: TRBJ1-2
clone_size: few

cdr3_aa: CASSLGGGLGYTF
cdr3_nt: TGTGCCAGCAGCCTGGGGGGGGGGCTGGGCTACACCTTC
v_call: TRBV21-1
d_call: -
j_call: TRBJ1-2
clone_size: -

cdr3_aa: CSARLANYEQYF
cdr3_nt: TGCAGTGCTAGACTGGCCAACTACGAGCAGTACTTC
v_call: TRBV20-1
d_call: -
j_call: TRBJ2-7
clone_size: few

cdr3_aa: CASSRRGGIGETQYF
cdr3_nt: TGTGCCAGCAGCCGCCGGGGAGGGATTGGGGAGACCCAGTACTTC
v_call: TRBV6-1
d_call: TRBD2
j_call: TRBJ2-5
clone_size: -

cdr3_aa: CASSIENRGNSPLHF
cdr3_nt: TGTGCCAGTAGTATAGAGAACAGGGGCAATTCACCCCTCCACTTT
v_call: TRBV19
d_call: TRBD1
j_call: TRBJ1-6
clone_size: -

cdr3_aa: CASSQRVTGELFF
cdr3_nt: TGTGCCAGCAGCCAAAGGGTCACCGGGGAGCTGTTTTTT
v_call: TRBV11-3
d_call: -
j_call: TRBJ2-2
clone_size: -

cdr3_aa: CASNHGTADPRYNEQFF
cdr3_nt: TGTGCCAGCAACCATGGGACCGCGGACCCTCGCTACAATGAGCAGTTCTTC
v_call: TRBV27
d_call: -
j_call: TRBJ2-1
clone_size: -

cdr3_aa: CSAPRVGVDGNYGYTF
cdr3_nt: TGCAGTGCGCCACGCGTAGGGGTCGACGGGAACTATGGCTACACCTTC
v_call: TRBV20-1
d_call: -
j_call: TRBJ1-2
clone_size: few

cdr3_aa: CASSISDKNYGYTF
cdr3_nt: TGTGCCAGTAGTATAAGCGATAAAAACTATGGCTACACCTTC
v_call: TRBV19
d_call: -
j_call: TRBJ1-2
clone_size: -

cdr3_aa: CASSSPDRGSEAFF
cdr3_nt: TGTGCCAGCAGTTCCCCGGACAGGGGCTCTGAAGCTTTCTTT
v_call: TRBV6-5
d_call: TRBD1
j_call: TRBJ1-1
clone_size: once

cdr3_aa: CASSPQGSGYTF
cdr3_nt: TGTGCCAGCTCACCACAAGGGAGCGGCTACACCTTC
v_call: TRBV18
d_call: -
j_call: TRBJ1-2
clone_size: -

cdr3_aa: CASSPTSQETQYF
cdr3_nt: TGTGCCAGCTCACCGACATCCCAAGAGACCCAGTACTTC
v_call: TRBV18
d_call: -
j_call: TRBJ2-5
clone_size: -

cdr3_aa: CASSVGGNYGYTF
cdr3_nt: TGTGCCAGCAGTGTGGGGGGTAACTATGGCTACACCTTC
v_call: TRBV2
d_call: -
j_call: TRBJ1-2
clone_size: -

cdr3_aa: CASRGTGDSYGYTF
cdr3_nt: TGTGCCAGCAGGGGGACAGGGGACTCCTATGGCTACACCTTC
v_call: TRBV6-2/TRBV6-3
d_call: TRBD1
j_call: TRBJ1-2
clone_size: -

cdr3_aa: CASSYNVGEQFF
cdr3_nt: TGTGCCAGCAGTTATAATGTGGGTGAGCAGTTCTTC
v_call: TRBV6-5
d_call: -
j_call: TRBJ2-1
clone_size: -

cdr3_aa: CASSFRASGSYEQYF
cdr3_nt: TGTGCCAGCAGTTTTCGGGCTAGCGGCTCCTACGAGCAGTACTTC
v_call: TRBV12-3/TRBV12-4
d_call: TRBD2
j_call: TRBJ2-7
clone_size: -

cdr3_aa: CASRWEAGTGGYTF
cdr3_nt: TGCGCCAGCAGGTGGGAGGCAGGGACTGGAGGCTACACCTTC
v_call: TRBV5-1
d_call: -
j_call: TRBJ1-2
clone_size: -

cdr3_aa: CASRRQGAGYNEQFF
cdr3_nt: TGTGCCAGCAGGCGACAGGGGGCTGGCTACAATGAGCAGTTCTTC
v_call: TRBV28
d_call: TRBD1
j_call: TRBJ2-1
clone_size: -